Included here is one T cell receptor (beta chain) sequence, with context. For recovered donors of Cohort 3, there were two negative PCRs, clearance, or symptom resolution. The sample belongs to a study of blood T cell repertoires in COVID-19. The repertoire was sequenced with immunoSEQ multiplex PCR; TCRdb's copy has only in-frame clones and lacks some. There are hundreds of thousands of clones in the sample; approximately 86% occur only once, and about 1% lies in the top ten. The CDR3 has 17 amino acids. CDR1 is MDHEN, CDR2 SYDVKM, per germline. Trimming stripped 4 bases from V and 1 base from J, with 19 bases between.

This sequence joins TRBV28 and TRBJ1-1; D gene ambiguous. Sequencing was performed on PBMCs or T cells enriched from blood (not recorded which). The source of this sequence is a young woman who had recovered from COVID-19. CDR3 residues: CASSSIKEGGRNTEAFF. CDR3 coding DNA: TGTGCCAGCAGTTCCATTAAAGAGGGTGGCCGGAACACTGAAGCTTTCTTT. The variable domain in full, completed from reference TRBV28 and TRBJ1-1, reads DVKVTQSSRYLVKRTGEKVFLECVQDMDHENMFWYRQDPGLGLRLIYFSYDVKMKEKGDIPEGYSVSREKKERFSLILESASTNQTSMYLCASSSIKEGGRNTEAFFGQGTRLTVV.